The present T cell receptor (beta chain) was sequenced within a study of blood T cell repertoires in COVID-19. Looking at the study overall: Samples taken during acute and convalescent COVID-19 were collected in the United States, Italy and Spain. Sources were T cells, B-cell-depleted T cells, or PBMCs; the material itself was cDNA or gDNA.

Sequenced by immunoSEQ multiplex PCR; TCRdb stores in-frame clones only, minus some. The repertoire has about 400,000 clones, nearly 90% of them found once; the top ten carry almost 2%. V gave up 4 bases and J gave up 0 bases, with 11 bases separating them. Looked up from germline, CDR1 is SGHRS and CDR2 is YFSETQ. The CDR3 consists of 15 residues. Cohorts were determined from participant-reported clinical history. The chain joins TRBV5-1 to TRBJ1-5; a possible D gene is TRBD1 (6 bases). This TCR was sampled from a woman aged 18-35 years with acute COVID-19. What was sequenced was PBMCs or T cells enriched from blood (not recorded which). CDR3 loop: CASSQGTSSNQPQHF. DNA for the CDR3: TGCGCCAGCAGCCAAGGGACATCTAGCAATCAGCCCCAGCATTTT.